These 25 T cell receptor beta chains originate from one sample sequenced in a study of cytomegalovirus exposure and HLA in healthy donors. The PCR contained 60 Vbeta and 13 Jbeta primers. TCRdb's table, derived via immunoSEQ multiplex PCR, lists solely in-frame clones and lacks some. The sample has 100,000 or so clones, about 88% seen once. The sequencing sample was made of PBMCs. The receptors come from a man between 18 and 35 years old in good health and CMV-seronegative.

The chain has TRBV7-9 and TRBJ1-5; D may be TRBD1 (5 bases). The CDR3 length is 14 residues. Germline CDR1 and CDR2: SEHNR and FQNEAQ (reference sequence). V was cut by 5 bases and J by 6 bases, with 14 bases left in between. CDR3 DNA sequence: TGTGCCAGCAGCACCTCGGGGACTACTCAGCCCCAGCATTTT. It is translated as CASSTSGTTQPQHF.

The gene calls are TRBV5-4 and TRBJ2-2; TRBD1 aligns across 9 bases. The CDR3 has 16 residues. V lost 4 bases and J lost 2; bases outside the gene matches: 6. Looked up from germline, CDR1 is SGHNT and CDR2 is YYREEE (reference sequence). CDR3 sequence reads: CASSRRQGVNTGELFF. CDR3 DNA: TGTGCCAGCAGCAGAAGACAGGGGGTAAACACCGGGGAGCTGTTTTTT.

This clone was seen only once. This chain uses TRBV5-4 with TRBJ2-7; unclear D gene. CDR1 SGHNT and CDR2 YYREEE come from the germline V gene (reference sequence). There are 13 residues in the CDR3. Between the trimmed V and J ends, which lost 4 bases and 3 bases, there was a span of 11 bases. The CDR3 region is CASSPGSGYEQYF. CDR3 bases: TGTGCCAGCAGCCCCGGATCAGGCTACGAGCAGTACTTC.

The chain carries TRBV6-1 and TRBJ1-1; D unclear. The germline V gene has CDR1 MNHNS and CDR2 SASEGT. Between the trimmed V and J ends, which lost 3 bases and 6 bases, there was a span of 8 bases. The CDR3 sequence is 12 residues long. CDR3 protein: CASSERVAEAFF. CDR3 DNA: TGTGCCAGCAGTGAGAGGGTTGCTGAAGCTTTCTTT.

The rearrangement joins TRBV6-4 to TRBJ1-2; no firm D call. V was pared by 4 bases and J by 3 bases, with 9 bases between. Germline assignment: CDR1 MRHNA and CDR2 SNTAGT. The CDR3 covers 13 residues. CDR3 DNA: TGTGCCAGCAGTGCCACGGGAGACTATGGCTACACCTTC. Residues: CASSATGDYGYTF.

The sample holds one count of this clone. The CDR3 DNA sequence: TGTGCCTGGAGTGTCCGGACTAGCCGACCCGAGCAGTACTTC. Its translation is CAWSVRTSRPEQYF. The chain couples TRBV30 to TRBJ2-7, with 8 bases lining up with TRBD2. Per germline, CDR1 GTSNPN and CDR2 SVGIG (reference sequence). V lost 0 bases to trimming and J lost 6 bases; unmatched junction nucleotides: 7. The CDR3 has 14 amino acids.

The sample holds a few counts of this clone. CDR3 nucleotide sequence: TGCGCCAGCAGTGACGGCGGTTTTAGCACAGATACGCAGTATTTT. Protein product: CASSDGGFSTDTQYF. The genes are TRBV10-1 and TRBJ2-3; D not certain. Per the germline V gene, CDR1 is WNHNN and CDR2 is SYGVQD (reference sequence). There are 15 residues in the CDR3. V lost 3 bases, J lost 0 bases, and 10 bases lay in between.

The V call is TRBV7-2, the J call TRBJ2-2, with 9 bases fitting TRBD1. The junction had 6 bases not matched to a gene; V was cut back by 8 bases and J by 2 bases. The CDR3 has 15 residues. Germline V gene data show CDR1 as SGHTA and CDR2 as FQGNSA. The CDR3 region is CASRPGQGNTGELFF. CDR3 sequence (DNA): TGTGCCAGCCGCCCGGGACAGGGAAACACCGGGGAGCTGTTTTTT.

V is TRBV21-1 and J is TRBJ2-2; the DNA was not used to check the table's D call, TRBD2. TRBV21-1 is termed a pseudogene. The CDR3 spans 19 residues. The chain's CDR3 is CASSKVSSGTAPNTGELFF. CDR3 coding DNA: TGTGCCAGCAGCAAAGTTAGTAGCGGGACCGCTCCGAACACCGGGGAGCTGTTTTTT.

This chain connects TRBV6-1 to TRBJ2-7, with TRBD1 identical over 7 bases. This CDR3 region has 14 residues. Unmatched junction bases numbered 3, after V lost 2 bases and J lost 2 bases. CDR1 and CDR2 (germline): MNHNS, SASEGT. CDR3 DNA sequence: TGTGCCAGCAGTGAATTGACAGGGACCTACGAGCAGTACTTC. Translating it yields CASSELTGTYEQYF.

This clone turned up a few times. The chain couples TRBV21-1 to TRBJ2-1; the D call in the table, TRBD2, was not verified against the DNA. TRBV21-1 is listed as a pseudogene. The CDR3 contains 14 residues. The CDR3 here is CASSKTSSYNEQFF. The CDR3 DNA sequence: TGTGCCAGCAGCAAAACTAGCTCCTACAATGAGCAGTTCTTC.

This clone was seen a handful of times. The chain couples TRBV25-1 to TRBJ1-1; D not certain. Looked up from germline, CDR1 is MGHDK and CDR2 is SYGVNS. V gave up 5 bases and J gave up 5 bases, with 9 bases separating them. CDR3 length: 12 residues. The CDR3 DNA sequence: TGTGCCAGCAGTCCGGGGTGGACTGAAGCTTTCTTT. It specifies CASSPGWTEAFF.

This chain joins TRBV6-6 and TRBJ1-1; D gene unclear. Germline lookup yields CDR1 MNHNY and CDR2 SVGAGI (reference sequence). CDR3 length equals 12 residues. Trimming pared 2 bases from V and 5 bases from J, leaving 6 bases between. Written as DNA, the CDR3 is TGTGCCAGCAGTTACCGGCGGACTGAAGCTTTCTTT. This gives the protein CASSYRRTEAFF.

The rearrangement uses TRBV4-1 and TRBJ1-2, with D hard to call. CDR1 and CDR2 from the germline V gene are MGHRA and YSYEKL. The CDR3 covers 16 residues. Trimming stripped 1 base from V and 5 bases from J, with 17 bases between. In DNA form, the CDR3 reads TGCGCCAGCAGCCAAGCGGCGGATGGTACATTTTATGGCTACACCTTC. Translation: CASSQAADGTFYGYTF.

This rearrangement joins TRBV14 to TRBJ1-2; D gene uncertain. The CDR3 loop spans 13 amino acids. Between the trimmed V and J ends, which lost 5 bases and 4 bases, there was a span of 11 bases. The V gene's germline CDR1 is SGHDN and CDR2 FVKESK. The CDR3 loop reads CASSEIPTYGYTF. The CDR3 bases are TGTGCCAGCAGCGAGATTCCTACCTATGGCTACACCTTC.

This chain links TRBV28 with TRBJ1-2; 8 nucleotides match TRBD1. J lost 2 bases, V lost 4 bases, and 3 bases had no gene match. CDR1 and CDR2 from the germline V gene are MDHEN and SYDVKM. CDR3 length: 14 amino acids. Here the CDR3 reads CASSWRTGNYGYTF. The CDR3 region has the DNA TGTGCCAGCAGTTGGAGGACAGGGAACTATGGCTACACCTTC.

This chain uses TRBV7-2 with TRBJ1-5; D perhaps matches TRBD1 (5 bases). The germline CDR1 and CDR2 sequences are SGHTA and FQGNSA. V was trimmed by 5 bases and J by 7 bases, leaving 15 bases between them. The CDR3 contains 14 residues. CDR3 region: CASSLDRFRQPQHF. The DNA of the CDR3 is TGTGCCAGCAGCCTTGACAGATTTCGGCAGCCCCAGCATTTT.

This clone was detected only a few times. The CDR3 coding sequence is TGCGCCAGCAGCTTCCGGGACTCCACAGATACGCAGTATTTT. Its translation: CASSFRDSTDTQYF. The V call is TRBV5-1, the J call TRBJ2-3; weak D call: TRBD2 (6 bases). This CDR3 is 14 amino acids long. The germline gives CDR1 SGHRS, CDR2 YFSETQ. V was trimmed by 2 bases and J by 2 bases, leaving 9 bases between them.

The chain couples TRBV7-6 to TRBJ2-2; TRBD1 might be the D (7 bases). Trimming removed 5 bases at V and 9 bases at J, with 19 bases between. CDR1 and CDR2 from the germline V gene are SGHVS and FNYEAQ. The CDR3 contains 15 residues. This CDR3 reads CASSPSGAGGRELFF. Here the CDR3 DNA reads TGTGCCAGCAGCCCCTCGGGGGCAGGGGGACGGGAGCTGTTTTTT.

This clone was seen only a few times. The chain joins TRBV14 to TRBJ2-1; 10 bases are a match to TRBD2. The CDR3 totals 16 residues. The germline V gene has CDR1 SGHDN and CDR2 FVKESK. V shed 3 bases, J shed 2 bases, and the junction held 4 bases outside the gene matches. CDR3 nucleotide sequence: TGTGCCAGCAGCCACCTAGCGGGAGCCCCCTACAATGAGCAGTTCTTC. Encoded protein: CASSHLAGAPYNEQFF.

The V call is TRBV5-1, the J call TRBJ2-2; 10 bases are a match to TRBD1. The CDR3 is 15 amino acids. Germline trimming cut 0 bases from V and 7 bases from J; bases unmatched to any gene: 3. Germline values: CDR1 SGHRS, CDR2 YFSETQ. CDR3 in amino acids: CASSLGQGAVGELFF. The CDR3 DNA reads TGCGCCAGCAGCTTGGGACAGGGGGCTGTCGGGGAGCTGTTTTTT.

The rearrangement uses TRBV28 and TRBJ2-7, with D perhaps matching TRBD1 (6 bases). V lost 5 bases to trimming and J lost 5 bases, with 22 bases between them. This CDR3 region has 16 residues. Looked up from germline, CDR1 is MDHEN and CDR2 is SYDVKM. The DNA of the CDR3 is TGTGCCAGCAGTCTCTTCCGTCACCTACAGGGTGACGAGCAGTACTTC. Protein sequence: CASSLFRHLQGDEQYF.

This sequence joins TRBV7-2 and TRBJ1-3; tentatively, D is TRBD1 (5 bases). CDR1 SGHTA and CDR2 FQGNSA come from the germline V gene. The germline V and J ends were trimmed by 7 bases and 1 base, with 11 bases remaining between them. The CDR3 is 14 residues long. In DNA form, the CDR3 reads TGTGCCAGCACCCCGGGGGGGTCTGGAAACACCATATATTTT. Translation: CASTPGGSGNTIYF.

The chain has TRBV25-1 and TRBJ2-1, with 16 bases aligning to TRBD2. Germline V lookup: CDR1 MGHDK, CDR2 SYGVNS. The trim removed 5 bases at V and 9 bases at J, leaving 7 bases unmatched. The CDR3 spans 16 residues. Here the CDR3 reads CASSPEGTSGRGEQFF. As DNA, the CDR3 is TGTGCCAGCAGTCCGGAGGGGACTAGCGGGAGGGGTGAGCAGTTCTTC.

The table lists this clone with a few counts. V usage is TRBV27 and J usage is TRBJ2-1; unclear D gene. CDR1 is MNHEY, CDR2 SMNVEV, per germline (reference sequence). The CDR3 runs 12 residues. The V end lost 6 bases, the J end lost 7 bases, and 10 bases lay between the germline ends. In DNA form, the CDR3 reads TGTGCCAGCAGCCGGGTACCGAATGAGCAGTTCTTC. It translates to CASSRVPNEQFF.